This TCR beta chain was identified in a study of T cells in Graves' hyperthyroidism and ophthalmopathy. CDR3 length: 15 residues. V lost 4 bases and J lost 10; bases outside the gene matches: 10. The V gene's germline CDR1 is SGDLS and CDR2 YYNGEE. RNA transcripts gave rise to amplified TCR beta CDR3 regions. The primer set for the first-round RT-PCR of the TCR CDR3 was HTBI. TCRdb recomputed calls from the multiplex PCR reads with MiXCR, one row per CDR3 protein. The table records fewer than 600,000 distinct CDR3 sequences, approximately 15% of them present only once. This receptor was taken from a woman between 18 and 30 years old with Graves' hyperthyroidism. The material sequenced was blood. J is TRBJ2-1 and V is TRBV9; 11 bases match TRBD2. As DNA, the CDR3 is TGTGCCAGCAGCATGAGACTAGCGGGATCTTCCGAGCAGTTCTTC. Encoded protein: CASSMRLAGSSEQFF.